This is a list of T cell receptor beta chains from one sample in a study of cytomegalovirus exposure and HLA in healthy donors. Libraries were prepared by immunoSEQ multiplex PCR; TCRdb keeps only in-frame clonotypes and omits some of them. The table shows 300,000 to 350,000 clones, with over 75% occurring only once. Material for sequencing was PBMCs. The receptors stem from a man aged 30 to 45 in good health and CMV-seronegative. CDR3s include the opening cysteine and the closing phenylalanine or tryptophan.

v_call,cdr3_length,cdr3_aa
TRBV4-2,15,CASSQVQGVGYEQYF
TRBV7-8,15,CASSFGGQAQETQYF
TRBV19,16,CASSNRGLNPNQPQHF
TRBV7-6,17,CASSLALSRTGNEKLFF
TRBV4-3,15,CASSQDGLVQDTQYF
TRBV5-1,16,CASSLEQGTAFYGYTF
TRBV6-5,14,CASSTGQGVTEAFF
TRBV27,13,CASSSGGGNGYTF
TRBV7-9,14,CASSTRYGTDTQYF
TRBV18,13,CASSPLLQGGYTF
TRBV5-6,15,CASSRDSVAKNIQYF
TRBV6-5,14,CASSSFGGQETQYF
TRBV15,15,CATSRDQGGSYGYTF
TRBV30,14,CAWRNEVLNTEAFF
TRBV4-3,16,CASSQDMSSGANVLTF
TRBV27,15,CASTGTGFMNTEAFF
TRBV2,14,CASSFVKGIGEQFF
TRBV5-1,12,CASSLDGYEQYF
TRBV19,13,CASSSRTGSPLHF
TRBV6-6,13,CASSYPDSYEQYF
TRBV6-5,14,CASSYLAGGTGYTF
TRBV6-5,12,CASTPPRPLAFF
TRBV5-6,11,CASSLNLGYTF
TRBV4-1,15,CASSPGLASSYEQYF